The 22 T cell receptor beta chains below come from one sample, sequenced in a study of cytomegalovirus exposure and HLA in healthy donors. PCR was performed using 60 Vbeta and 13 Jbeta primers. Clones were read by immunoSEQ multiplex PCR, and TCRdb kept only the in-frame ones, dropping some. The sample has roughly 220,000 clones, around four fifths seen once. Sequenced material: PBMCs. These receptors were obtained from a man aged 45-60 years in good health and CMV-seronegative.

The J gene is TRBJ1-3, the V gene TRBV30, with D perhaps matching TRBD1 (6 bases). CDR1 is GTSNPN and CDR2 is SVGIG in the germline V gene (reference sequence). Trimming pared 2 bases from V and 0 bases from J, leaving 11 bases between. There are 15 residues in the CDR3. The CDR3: CAWSRGSNSGNTIYF. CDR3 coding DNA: TGTGCCTGGAGTAGGGGGTCAAACTCTGGAAACACCATATATTTT.

The CDR3 DNA is TGTGCCAGCAGTTTATCTGCGGGAACGCAAGAGACCCAGTACTTC. It yields the protein CASSLSAGTQETQYF. The rearrangement uses TRBV28 and TRBJ2-5, with a tentative D call TRBD2 (6 bases). This CDR3 is 15 amino acids long. Deletions cut 1 base from V and 2 bases from J, with 11 bases between. Germline CDR1 MDHEN, CDR2 SYDVKM. The variable domain in full, completed from reference TRBV28 and TRBJ2-5, reads DVKVTQSSRYLVKRTGEKVFLECVQDMDHENMFWYRQDPGLGLRLIYFSYDVKMKEKGDIPEGYSVSREKKERFSLILESASTNQTSMYLCASSLSAGTQETQYFGPGTRLLVL.

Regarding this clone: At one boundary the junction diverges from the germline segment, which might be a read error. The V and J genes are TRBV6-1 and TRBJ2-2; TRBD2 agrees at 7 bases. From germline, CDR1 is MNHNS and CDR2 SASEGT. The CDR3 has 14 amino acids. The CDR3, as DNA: TGTGCCAGGAGTGGGGGGGTTCACACCGGGGAGCTGTTTTTT. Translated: CARSGGVHTGELFF.

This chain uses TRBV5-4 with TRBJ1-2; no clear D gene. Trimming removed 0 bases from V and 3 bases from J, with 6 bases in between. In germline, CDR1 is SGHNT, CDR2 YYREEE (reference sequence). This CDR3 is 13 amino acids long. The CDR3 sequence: CASSLGEDYGYTF. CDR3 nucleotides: TGTGCCAGCAGCTTGGGGGAGGACTATGGCTACACCTTC.

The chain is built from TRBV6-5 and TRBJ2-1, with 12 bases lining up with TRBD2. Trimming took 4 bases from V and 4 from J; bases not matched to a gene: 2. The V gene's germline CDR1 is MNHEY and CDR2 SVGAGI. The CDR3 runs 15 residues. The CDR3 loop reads CASSSLAGGYNEQFF. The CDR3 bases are TGTGCCAGCAGTTCCCTAGCGGGAGGGTACAATGAGCAGTTCTTC.

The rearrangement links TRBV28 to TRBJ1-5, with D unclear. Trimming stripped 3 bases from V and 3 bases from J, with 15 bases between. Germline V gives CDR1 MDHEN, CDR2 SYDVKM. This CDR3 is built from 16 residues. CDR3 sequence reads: CASSLISAQPNQPQHF. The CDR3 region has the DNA TGTGCCAGCAGTTTGATATCGGCACAGCCCAATCAGCCCCAGCATTTT.

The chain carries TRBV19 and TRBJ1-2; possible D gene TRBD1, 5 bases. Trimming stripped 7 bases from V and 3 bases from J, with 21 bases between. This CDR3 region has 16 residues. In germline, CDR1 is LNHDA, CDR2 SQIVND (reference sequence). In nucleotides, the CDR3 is TGTGCCAGTAACCCGACAGACTTAACATTCTACTATGGCTACACCTTC. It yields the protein CASNPTDLTFYYGYTF.

CDR3 nucleotide sequence: TGTGCCAGCAGCAAACGGACAGGGCAAGACGAGCAGTACTTC. Its translation: CASSKRTGQDEQYF. The chain has TRBV9 and TRBJ2-7, with 8 bases aligning to TRBD1. Germline CDR1 reads SGDLS; CDR2 reads YYNGEE. V trimming: 4 bases; J trimming: 5 bases; junction bases outside the gene matches: 8. The CDR3 is 14 residues long.

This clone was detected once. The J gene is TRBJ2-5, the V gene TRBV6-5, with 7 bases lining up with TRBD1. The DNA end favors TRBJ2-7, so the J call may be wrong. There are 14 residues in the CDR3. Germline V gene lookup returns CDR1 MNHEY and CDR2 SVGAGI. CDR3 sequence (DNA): TGTGCCAGCAGTTACGACAGGGACTCCTACGAGCAGTACTTC. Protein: CASSYDRDSYEQYF.

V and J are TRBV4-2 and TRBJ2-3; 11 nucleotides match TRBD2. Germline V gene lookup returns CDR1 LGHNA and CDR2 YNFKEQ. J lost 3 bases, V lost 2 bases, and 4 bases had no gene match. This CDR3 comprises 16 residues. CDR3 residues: CASSQQWTSGTDTQYF. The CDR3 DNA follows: TGTGCCAGCAGCCAACAATGGACTAGCGGGACAGATACGCAGTATTTT.

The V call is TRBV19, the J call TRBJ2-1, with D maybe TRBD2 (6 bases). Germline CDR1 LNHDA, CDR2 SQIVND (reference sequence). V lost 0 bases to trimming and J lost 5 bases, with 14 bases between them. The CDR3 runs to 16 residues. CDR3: CASSIEQAGRNNEQFF. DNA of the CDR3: TGTGCCAGTAGTATAGAACAAGCGGGCCGGAACAATGAGCAGTTCTTC. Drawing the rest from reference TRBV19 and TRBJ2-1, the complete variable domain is DGGITQSPKYLFRKEGQNVTLSCEQNLNHDAMYWYRQDPGQGLRLIYYSQIVNDFQKGDIAEGYSVSREKKESFPLTVTSAQKNPTAFYLCASSIEQAGRNNEQFFGPGTRLTVL.

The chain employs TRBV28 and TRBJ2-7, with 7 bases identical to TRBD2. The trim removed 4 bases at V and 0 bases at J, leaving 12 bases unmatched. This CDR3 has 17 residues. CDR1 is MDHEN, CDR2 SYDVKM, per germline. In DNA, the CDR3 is TGTGCCAGCAGTTCTTGGGGGGGAGGCGGGAGCTCCTACGAGCAGTACTTC. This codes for CASSSWGGGGSSYEQYF.

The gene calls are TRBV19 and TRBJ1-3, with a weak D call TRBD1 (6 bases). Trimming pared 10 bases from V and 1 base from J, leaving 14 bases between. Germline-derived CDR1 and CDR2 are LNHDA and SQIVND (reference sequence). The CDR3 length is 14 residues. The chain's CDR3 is CAISDSGSGNTIYF. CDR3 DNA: TGTGCCATTTCGGACAGCGGTTCTGGAAACACCATATATTTT.

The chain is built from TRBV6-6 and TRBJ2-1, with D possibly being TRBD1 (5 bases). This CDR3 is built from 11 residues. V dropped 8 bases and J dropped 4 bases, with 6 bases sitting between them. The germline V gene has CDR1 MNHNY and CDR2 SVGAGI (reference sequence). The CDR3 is CASQGYNEQFF. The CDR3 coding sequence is TGTGCCAGCCAGGGATACAATGAGCAGTTCTTC.

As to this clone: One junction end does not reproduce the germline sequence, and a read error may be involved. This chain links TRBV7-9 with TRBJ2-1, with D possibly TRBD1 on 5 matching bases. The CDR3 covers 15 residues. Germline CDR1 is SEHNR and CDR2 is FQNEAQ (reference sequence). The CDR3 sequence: CSSSLYLDNHNEQFF. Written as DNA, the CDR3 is TGTTCCAGCAGCTTATACTTGGACAACCACAATGAGCAGTTCTTC.

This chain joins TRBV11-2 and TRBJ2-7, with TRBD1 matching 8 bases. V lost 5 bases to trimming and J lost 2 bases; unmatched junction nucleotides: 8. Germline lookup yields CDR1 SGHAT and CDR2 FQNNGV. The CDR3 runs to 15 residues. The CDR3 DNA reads TGTGCCAGCAGCGCACGGGACAGGCTAGCCTACGAGCAGTACTTC. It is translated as CASSARDRLAYEQYF.

The CDR3 DNA follows: TGTGCCAGCAGTTACGGCTGGGGGCAAGCTGGAAACACCATATATTTT. Translation: CASSYGWGQAGNTIYF. The V call is TRBV6-5, the J call TRBJ1-3, with a possible D match to TRBD1 (6 bases). Between the trimmed V and J ends, which lost 2 bases and 2 bases, there was a span of 13 bases. The CDR3 is 16 amino acids. Germline V gives CDR1 MNHEY, CDR2 SVGAGI.

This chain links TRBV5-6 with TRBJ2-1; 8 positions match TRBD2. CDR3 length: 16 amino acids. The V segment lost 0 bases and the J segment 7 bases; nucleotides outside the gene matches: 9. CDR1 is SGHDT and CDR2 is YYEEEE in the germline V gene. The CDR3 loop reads CASSLVAREVPNEQFF. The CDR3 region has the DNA TGTGCCAGCAGCTTGGTAGCGCGGGAGGTCCCTAATGAGCAGTTCTTC.

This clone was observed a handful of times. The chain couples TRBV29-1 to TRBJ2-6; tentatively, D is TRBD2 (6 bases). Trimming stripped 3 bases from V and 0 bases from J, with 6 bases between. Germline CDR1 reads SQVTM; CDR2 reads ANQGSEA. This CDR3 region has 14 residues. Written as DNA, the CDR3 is TGCAGCGTTGACGGGAGCTCTGGGGCCAACGTCCTGACTTTC. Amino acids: CSVDGSSGANVLTF.

CDR3 region: CASSIVWGDYAYEQYF. The CDR3 DNA is TGTGCCAGCAGCATCGTTTGGGGGGACTACGCCTACGAGCAGTACTTC. The chain recombines TRBV5-5 with TRBJ2-7; 7 nucleotides align to TRBD2. The germline CDR1 and CDR2 sequences are SGHKS and YYEKEE (reference sequence). This CDR3 has 16 residues. Trimming removed 4 bases from V and 2 bases from J; junction bases left unmatched: 12.

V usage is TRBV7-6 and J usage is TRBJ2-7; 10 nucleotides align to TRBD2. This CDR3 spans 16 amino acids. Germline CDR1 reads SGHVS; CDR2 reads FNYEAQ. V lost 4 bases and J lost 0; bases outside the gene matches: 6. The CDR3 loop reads CASSSETSGLSYEQYF. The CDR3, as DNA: TGTGCCAGCAGCTCTGAGACTAGCGGGCTCTCCTACGAGCAGTACTTC.

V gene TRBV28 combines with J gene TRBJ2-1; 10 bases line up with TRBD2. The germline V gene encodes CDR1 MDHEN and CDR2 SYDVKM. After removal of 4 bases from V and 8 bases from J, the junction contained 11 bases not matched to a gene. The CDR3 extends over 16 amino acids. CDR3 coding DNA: TGTGCCAGCAGTTCCTCAGCTAGCGGGAGCCCCCATGAGCAGTTCTTC. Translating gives CASSSSASGSPHEQFF.